This TCR beta chain was found in a study of T cells after yellow fever vaccination. On the study more broadly: Those fractions that held only low numbers of cells were prepared using the SMART-Seq v4 Ultra Low Input RNA kit. General study points: Only a minor proportion of clonotypes was detected across both CD4 and CD8 compartments.

With regard to this clonotype: No antigen is known for it.

MiXCR, applied by TCRdb to the 5' RACE reads, yields one record per CDR3 protein. The sample holds 300,000 to 450,000 distinct CDR3 sequences, 6.2% seen once. Sequencing used PBMCs, obtained 5 days after the yellow fever booster vaccination. This receptor was taken from a man aged 25 to 40 who received the YFV17D yellow fever vaccine.

This CDR3 is CASSLTSGSWNEQFF. The CDR3 bases are TGTGCCAGCAGTTTGACTAGCGGGAGCTGGAATGAGCAGTTCTTC. V usage is TRBV27 and J usage is TRBJ2-1; 12 positions agree with TRBD2. CDR3 size: 15 residues. Germline loops: CDR1 MNHEY, CDR2 SMNVEV (reference sequence). J gave up 7 bases and V 3 bases, and 4 bases lay outside the gene matches.